A selection of T cell receptor beta chains follows, all from one sample in a study of blood T cell repertoires in COVID-19. Data came from immunoSEQ multiplex PCR; TCRdb stores just in-frame clones and leaves some out. The sample lists over 400,000 clones, roughly 85% seen once, with 3% to 4% in the top ten. Input material: peripheral blood. These receptors came from a human donor in a cohort sampled during active COVID-19. The CDR3 runs from the conserved cysteine through the conserved F or W. A D gene is named only where the DNA matches it firmly. Expanded clones are given a class, and other clones once, few, many or no size at all.

V gene	clone size	J gene	D gene	CDR3 DNA	CDR3 protein
TRBV30	-	TRBJ1-4	TRBD1	TGTGCCTGGAGTGCCCGGGACAGGGGAATGGAAAAACTGTTTTTT	CAWSARDRGMEKLFF
TRBV7-9	-	TRBJ1-1	TRBD1	TGTGCCAGCAGCTTAGTCGGGACAGGGTACACTGAAGCTTTCTTT	CASSLVGTGYTEAFF
TRBV9	-	TRBJ1-1	TRBD1	TGTGCCAGCAGCATAACAGGGGGCACTGAAGCTTTCTTT	CASSITGGTEAFF
TRBV6-5	-	TRBJ2-7	TRBD1	TGTGCCAGCACTACGGACAGGGTGAATGGAGGCGAGCAGTACTTC	CASTTDRVNGGEQYF
TRBV5-8	-	TRBJ2-3	TRBD2	TGTGCCAGCAGCCCGGGACTAGCGGGACGAGATACGCAGTATTTT	CASSPGLAGRDTQYF
TRBV3-1/TRBV3-2	-	TRBJ1-1	-	TGTGCCAGCAGCCAGATGGCCGCAGTGAACACTGAAGCTTTCTTT	CASSQMAAVNTEAFF
TRBV30	-	TRBJ2-1	TRBD2	TGTGCCTGGAAGGCTAGCGGGATGGGGGATGAGCAGTTCTTC	CAWKASGMGDEQFF
TRBV6-1	-	TRBJ2-7	TRBD1	TGTGCCAGCAGTGAAAATAAGGGGGCAGGGAATACCTACGAGCAGTACTTC	CASSENKGAGNTYEQYF
TRBV4-3	-	TRBJ1-1	-	TGCGCCAGCAGCCAGGATCTGCGGGCCGGGGGCACTGAAGCTTTCTTT	CASSQDLRAGGTEAFF
TRBV2	once	TRBJ2-1	TRBD2	TGTGCCAGCAGACAACTAGCGGGGTTGAACAATGAGCAGTTCTTC	CASRQLAGLNNEQFF
TRBV19	-	TRBJ2-7	TRBD2	TGTGCCAGTAGTATGAAGCGGGAGTCAGGCTACGAGCAGTACTTC	CASSMKRESGYEQYF
TRBV5-5	-	TRBJ2-1	TRBD1	TGTGCCAGCAGACCGGGACAGGGAGTGGTTGAGCAGTTCTTC	CASRPGQGVVEQFF
TRBV15	-	TRBJ1-2	-	TGTGCCACCAGCAGAGATTACGAAGAGGGCTCCTATGGCTACACCTTC	CATSRDYEEGSYGYTF
TRBV6-2/TRBV6-3	-	TRBJ1-4	-	TGTGCCAGCAGCCCAGAGGTGGCGGGAAATGAAAAACTGTTTTTT	CASSPEVAGNEKLFF
TRBV25-1	-	TRBJ2-2	-	TGTGCCAGCAGTGAACGACAGACCGCGAACACCGGGGAGCTGTTTTTT	CASSERQTANTGELFF
TRBV2	-	TRBJ1-3	-	TGTGCCAGCAACCAGCCCGGGACAAACGCAGGAAACACCATATATTTT	CASNQPGTNAGNTIYF
TRBV19	few	TRBJ2-7	TRBD2	TGTGCCAGTAGTATACGCGGGAGCGACGAGCAGTACTTC	CASSIRGSDEQYF
TRBV5-1	-	TRBJ1-2	-	TGCGCCAGCAGCTCGCAAGGACAAAACTATGGCTACACCTTC	CASSSQGQNYGYTF
TRBV9	-	TRBJ1-2	-	TGTGCCAGCAGCCCGCTTCAAACCCCACAGTCAACTGATGGCTACACCTTC	CASSPLQTPQSTDGYTF
TRBV7-8	-	TRBJ1-1	-	TGTGCCAGTTGGACAGTGAACACTGAAGCTTTCTTT	CASWTVNTEAFF
TRBV28	-	TRBJ2-7	-	TGTGCCAGCAGCCCAACGCAGGGCAGGGCCAGAATAAGTCGGTACTTC	CASSPTQGRARISRYF
TRBV6-5	-	TRBJ2-2	TRBD1	TGTGCCAGCAGTTCCTCCGGGACAGGGGCCACCGGGGAGCTGTTTTTT	CASSSSGTGATGELFF
TRBV5-1	-	TRBJ1-1	-	TGCGCCAGCAGCTTGGAGGGAGGGGCCACTGAAGCTTTCTTT	CASSLEGGATEAFF
TRBV9	once	TRBJ2-3	TRBD2	TGTGCCAGCAGCGCTCGGACTAGCCGACAGGATACGCAGTATTTT	CASSARTSRQDTQYF
TRBV11-3	-	TRBJ2-7	-	TGTGCCAGCAGCTTAGAGGAGGGAAACGAGCAGTACTTC	CASSLEEGNEQYF
TRBV6-5	-	TRBJ1-2	TRBD1	TGTGCCAGCAGGAAAGAGACAGGGCACTATGGCTACACCTTC	CASRKETGHYGYTF
TRBV6-5	-	TRBJ2-7	-	TGTGCCAGCAGTTACTCACGAGGGAGCGGCGAGCAGTACTTC	CASSYSRGSGEQYF
TRBV7-2	few	TRBJ1-1	-	TGTGCCAGCAGCTTAGTACTTCGGGATGAAGCTTTCTTT	CASSLVLRDEAFF
TRBV27	-	TRBJ2-3	-	TGTGCCAGCAGTTTAAGCGGCCGAAGCACAGATACGCAGTATTTT	CASSLSGRSTDTQYF
TRBV3-1/TRBV3-2	-	TRBJ2-2	TRBD2	TGTGCCAGCAGCTGGGGACTAGCGGGAGGAGGCGGGGAGCTGTTTTTT	CASSWGLAGGGGELFF
TRBV12-5	-	TRBJ1-4	-	TGTGCTAGTGGTTTGCTCCGATTGCCGGGACAAGGGACGGAAAAACTGTTTTTT	CASGLLRLPGQGTEKLFF
TRBV7-9	-	TRBJ1-6	-	TGTGCCAGCAGCTTCGCTGCGAGTGTCGCAGAGGTTCATAATTCACCCCTCCACTTT	CASSFAASVAEVHNSPLHF
TRBV9	-	TRBJ2-1	-	TGTGCCAGCAGCTACAGCTCCTACAATGAGCAGTTCTTC	CASSYSSYNEQFF
TRBV19	-	TRBJ1-1	TRBD1	TGTGCCAGTAGTAAGGGACAGGGAGGGACTGAAGCTTTCTTT	CASSKGQGGTEAFF
TRBV12-1	-	TRBJ1-5	-	TGTGCCAGCAGCTTTTATTTGGACAGGACATGTCAGCCCCAGCATTTT	CASSFYLDRTCQPQHF
TRBV2	few	TRBJ2-7	TRBD2	TGTGCCAGCATCGACACCTTACGGACTAGCGGGAAGGAGCAGTACTTC	CASIDTLRTSGKEQYF
TRBV19	once	TRBJ2-1	-	TGTGCCAGTAGGGAAGCGAATGAGCAGTTCTTC	CASREANEQFF
TRBV7-3	-	TRBJ2-7	TRBD2	TGTGCCAGCAGCTTACGGGGGGGGCCGCCCTACGAGCAGTACTTC	CASSLRGGPPYEQYF
TRBV5-1	-	TRBJ2-7	-	TGCGCCAGCAGCTACCAAGAGAGGTACGAGCAGTACTTC	CASSYQERYEQYF
TRBV28	-	TRBJ2-7	TRBD1	TGTGCCAGCAGTCGGGACAGGTCCTACGAGCAGTACTTC	CASSRDRSYEQYF
TRBV28	few	TRBJ1-2	TRBD1	TGTGCCAGCAGCCCCGACAGGGGTGGTGGCTACACCTTC	CASSPDRGGGYTF
TRBV6-5	-	TRBJ2-1	-	TGTGCCAGCAGTTACTCGAGGAGGGATGAGCAGTTCTTC	CASSYSRRDEQFF
TRBV5-6	-	TRBJ1-2	TRBD1	TGTGCCAGCAGCGGATCCCCCGGGACAGTGGCTGGCTACACCTTC	CASSGSPGTVAGYTF
TRBV12-3/TRBV12-4	-	TRBJ2-5	-	TGTGCCAGCAGACAGTTTACCCAAGAGACCCAGTACTTC	CASRQFTQETQYF
TRBV10-2	-	TRBJ2-1	TRBD1	TGCGCCAGCAGTGAAACGGGTGGGACAGGGAACGATGAGCAGTTCTTC	CASSETGGTGNDEQFF
TRBV5-6	-	TRBJ1-2	-	-	CASSAPFRFGGYTF
TRBV19	-	TRBJ1-5	TRBD1	TGTGCCAGCAGGGGGCTATACAATCAGCCCCAGCATTTT	CASRGLYNQPQHF
TRBV6-1	-	TRBJ1-1	-	TGTGCCAGCAGTGAAGTGACAGGGAACACTGAAGCTTTCTTT	CASSEVTGNTEAFF